This T cell receptor beta chain appears in the sequencing data of a study of cytomegalovirus exposure and HLA in healthy donors. The CDR3 contains 13 residues. The germline V gene encodes CDR1 MDHEN and CDR2 SYDVKM. V lost 2 bases and J lost 7, with 9 bases in between. PCR used 60 Vbeta primers and 13 Jbeta primers. TCRdb keeps only in-frame clones here, not all; method: immunoSEQ multiplex PCR. Of about 98,000 clones listed, around 57% are singletons. This receptor was identified in a human donor in good health. Sequenced sample: PBMCs. This chain uses TRBV28 with TRBJ2-1; no definite D call. The CDR3 DNA is TGTGCCAGCAGTTTAGGTCAGACTAATGAGCAGTTCTTC. Translating gives CASSLGQTNEQFF.